The 25 T cell receptor beta chains presented below share a single source sample, sequenced in a study of T cell responses to AZD1222 COVID-19 vaccine. Using immunoSEQ multiplex PCR, the repertoire was profiled, and TCRdb retains in-frame clones only, with some absent. The data hold more than 85,000 clones, with around 90% observed a single time. The sample was peripheral blood, taken on day 0 of AZD1222 vaccination. The receptors were sampled from an adult in good health.

This rearrangement joins TRBV5-6 to TRBJ2-3; D might be TRBD2 (5 bases). Trimming removed 1 base at V and 0 bases at J, with 12 bases between. Germline CDR1 and CDR2: SGHDT and YYEEEE. This CDR3 contains 16 residues. CDR3 DNA sequence: TGTGCCAGCAGCTTGAGGGAGTCGGATAGCACAGATACGCAGTATTTT. It yields the protein CASSLRESDSTDTQYF.

This clone came up once. The chain recombines TRBV15 with TRBJ1-1; a weak D match, TRBD1 (5 bases). CDR1 and CDR2 (germline): LNHNV, YYDKDF (reference sequence). This CDR3 spans 15 amino acids. Trimming removed 0 bases from V and 0 bases from J, with 8 bases in between. CDR3 in amino acids: CATSRDQGLNTEAFF. CDR3 DNA sequence: TGTGCCACCAGCAGAGATCAGGGATTGAACACTGAAGCTTTCTTT.

V is TRBV27 and J is TRBJ1-3; no clear D gene. Between the trimmed V and J ends, which lost 6 bases and 1 base, there was a span of 7 bases. CDR3 length: 13 residues. Germline loops: CDR1 MNHEY, CDR2 SMNVEV (reference sequence). CDR3 in amino acids: CASRRESGNTIYF. In nucleotides, the CDR3 is TGTGCCAGCAGGCGGGAATCTGGAAACACCATATATTTT.

The rearrangement uses TRBV11-3 and TRBJ2-7, with D unresolved. Germline V gives CDR1 SGHNT, CDR2 YENEEA. This CDR3 spans 14 amino acids. Trimming pared 2 bases from V and 2 bases from J, leaving 10 bases between. The CDR3 region is CASSLLQKPYEQYF. The CDR3 DNA is TGTGCCAGCAGCTTATTACAAAAGCCCTACGAGCAGTACTTC.

This chain connects TRBV7-9 to TRBJ2-7, with D maybe TRBD1 (6 bases). V was cut by 6 bases and J by 1 base, with 16 bases left in between. The CDR3 runs 15 residues. Germline CDR1 SEHNR, CDR2 FQNEAQ (reference sequence). The CDR3, as DNA: TGTGCCAGCAGTCTCTCACGTCAGGGGTCCTACGAGCAGTACTTC. Translating gives CASSLSRQGSYEQYF.

In DNA, the CDR3 is TGTGCCACGGGGGACCATCAGCCCCAGCATTTT. This sequence encodes CATGDHQPQHF. The chain is built from TRBV24-1 and TRBJ1-5, with D tentatively TRBD1 (5 bases). The CDR3 has 11 amino acids. Germline V CDR1 and CDR2: KGHDR, SFDVKD. Trimming pared 10 bases from V and 5 bases from J, leaving 8 bases between.

The rearrangement links TRBV19 to TRBJ1-1; D remains ambiguous. Germline V gives CDR1 LNHDA, CDR2 SQIVND (reference sequence). The germline V and J ends were trimmed by 3 bases and 8 bases, with 4 bases remaining between them. The CDR3 has 10 residues. CDR3 DNA: TGTGCCAGTAGTATTTTGGAAGCTTTCTTT. It translates to CASSILEAFF.

The chain carries TRBV2 and TRBJ2-7; 9 bases line up with TRBD2. The CDR3 contains 13 residues. From germline, CDR1 is SNHLY and CDR2 FYNNEI. The junction had 11 bases not matched to a gene; V was cut back by 10 bases and J by 7 bases. DNA for the CDR3: TGTGCCATCCAGCGGGGGGACCTTAGGGAGCAGTACTTC. Its translation is CAIQRGDLREQYF.

This chain connects TRBV25-1 to TRBJ1-2, with a tentative D call TRBD1 (6 bases). Per germline, CDR1 MGHDK and CDR2 SYGVNS. The CDR3 length is 14 residues. Trimming shortened V by 4 bases and J by 4 bases, and 13 bases separated the two germline ends. CDR3 nucleotides: TGTGCCAGCAGTGTCGGGGGCGCCGGCTATGGCTACACCTTC. Residues: CASSVGGAGYGYTF.

The table lists this clone with a few counts. The rearrangement joins TRBV7-2 to TRBJ1-6; D remains unclear. The CDR3 has 16 residues. Looked up from germline, CDR1 is SGHTA and CDR2 is FQGNSA. V was cut by 4 bases and J by 0 bases, with 10 bases left in between. The CDR3 sequence: CASSYLVSSYNSPLHF. The CDR3 region has the DNA TGTGCCAGCAGCTACCTGGTCAGCTCCTATAATTCACCCCTCCACTTT.

This rearrangement joins TRBV7-2 to TRBJ1-2, with TRBD1 matching 9 bases. CDR3 length equals 14 residues. Losses at the gene ends were 5 bases for V and 8 bases for J; bases not matched to a gene: 9. Germline V gene sequence: CDR1 SGHTA, CDR2 FQGNSA. This CDR3 reads CASSRVGQGIGYTF. The CDR3 coding sequence is TGTGCCAGCAGCCGGGTGGGACAGGGTATCGGCTACACCTTC.

V gene TRBV24-1 combines with J gene TRBJ2-5; TRBD2 matches at 7 bases. The trim removed 5 bases at V and 2 bases at J, leaving 4 bases unmatched. Germline V gives CDR1 KGHDR, CDR2 SFDVKD. CDR3 size: 14 residues. This CDR3 reads CATSAWGGQETQYF. CDR3 in DNA: TGTGCCACCAGTGCCTGGGGGGGTCAAGAGACCCAGTACTTC.

The chain carries TRBV27 and TRBJ2-7; 8 bases agree with TRBD1. Germline loops: CDR1 MNHEY, CDR2 SMNVEV (reference sequence). J was trimmed by 0 bases and V by 2 bases; bases with no gene match: 9. The CDR3 totals 17 residues. The CDR3 is CASSLNQGQASSYEQYF. The CDR3 region has the DNA TGTGCCAGCAGTTTAAACCAGGGACAGGCCAGCTCCTACGAGCAGTACTTC.

Here the CDR3 reads CASSEATGRNTEAFF. CDR3 sequence (DNA): TGTGCCAGCAGTGAAGCGACCGGGAGAAACACTGAAGCTTTCTTT. The chain employs TRBV2 and TRBJ1-1; D remains ambiguous. The V end lost 0 bases, the J end lost 2 bases, and 10 bases lay between the germline ends. CDR1 is SNHLY, CDR2 FYNNEI, per germline. The CDR3 totals 15 residues.

V and J are TRBV5-1 and TRBJ2-7, with D possibly matching TRBD2 (6 bases). Germline V CDR1 and CDR2: SGHRS, YFSETQ. The CDR3 spans 17 residues. Trimming removed 1 base from V and 2 bases from J, with 19 bases in between. Here the CDR3 reads CASSLSQGTGSAYEQYF. CDR3 DNA sequence: TGCGCCAGCAGCTTGTCTCAAGGGACTGGCTCAGCCTACGAGCAGTACTTC. Together with reference TRBV5-1 and TRBJ2-7, the CDR3 gives the full variable domain: KAGVTQTPRYLIKTRGQQVTLSCSPISGHRSVSWYQQTPGQGLQFLFEYFSETQRNKGNFPGRFSGRQFSNSRSEMNVSTLELGDSALYLCASSLSQGTGSAYEQYFGPGTRLTVT.

The chain couples TRBV5-1 to TRBJ1-5; D is uncertain. Germline loops: CDR1 SGHRS, CDR2 YFSETQ. With 0 bases removed from V and 1 base from J, the gap between germline ends came to 11 bases. This CDR3 region has 16 residues. CDR3 in amino acids: CASSLALGMSNQPQHF. The CDR3 DNA reads as TGCGCCAGCAGCTTGGCCCTGGGTATGAGCAATCAGCCCCAGCATTTT.

This chain links TRBV5-5 with TRBJ2-2, with D unclear. Germline loops: CDR1 SGHKS, CDR2 YYEKEE (reference sequence). CDR3 length equals 13 residues. Trimming left V 4 bases short and J 1 base short, with 5 bases between. This CDR3 is CASSRMNTGELFF. The CDR3 DNA is TGTGCCAGCAGCCGGATGAACACCGGGGAGCTGTTTTTT.

V is TRBV11-3 and J is TRBJ2-7; TRBD1 matches 10 bases. Unmatched junction bases numbered 9, after V lost 4 bases and J lost 6 bases. The length of the CDR3 is 15 residues. Germline assignment: CDR1 SGHNT and CDR2 YENEEA. The CDR3 sequence: CASSSWTGGNGEQYF. CDR3 bases: TGTGCCAGCAGCTCTTGGACAGGGGGAAACGGCGAGCAGTACTTC.

The chain uses TRBV4-1 and TRBJ1-5; no clear D gene. The CDR3 is 15 residues long. The ends were cut back, 1 base at V and 4 bases at J, with 11 bases in the middle. Germline CDR1 MGHRA, CDR2 YSYEKL. The CDR3 sequence is CASSQVQEKNQPQHF. The DNA for the CDR3 is TGCGCCAGCAGCCAAGTACAAGAAAAGAATCAGCCCCAGCATTTT.

The chain carries TRBV2 and TRBJ2-3; no firm D call. V lost 3 bases to trimming and J lost 3 bases, with 13 bases between them. Germline V CDR1 and CDR2: SNHLY, FYNNEI. The CDR3 contains 15 residues. The CDR3 here is CASSEGGRWTDTQYF. The CDR3 nucleotides read TGTGCCAGCAGTGAGGGTGGGCGGTGGACAGATACGCAGTATTTT.

J is TRBJ2-1 and V is TRBV24-1; tentatively, D is TRBD1 (6 bases). Germline V gene lookup returns CDR1 KGHDR and CDR2 SFDVKD. Between the trimmed V and J ends, which lost 7 bases and 0 bases, there was a span of 9 bases. This CDR3 is 14 amino acids long. The CDR3 here is CATRGQTSYNEQFF. The DNA of the CDR3 is TGTGCCACCAGAGGACAGACCTCCTACAATGAGCAGTTCTTC.

Only one count was recorded for this clone. V usage is TRBV6-2 or TRBV6-3 and J usage is TRBJ2-7, with D tentatively TRBD2 (5 bases). The CDR3 spans 15 residues. From germline, CDR1 is MNHEY and CDR2 SVGEGT. Deletions cut 2 bases from V and 2 bases from J, with 13 bases between. In DNA form, the CDR3 reads TGTGCCAGCAGTTACCGATTGGGAGCGACCTACGAGCAGTACTTC. As protein: CASSYRLGATYEQYF.

The rearrangement uses TRBV19 and TRBJ1-5; the match to TRBD1 covers 7 bases. J gave up 4 bases and V 5 bases, and 5 bases lay outside the gene matches. Germline V gene data show CDR1 as LNHDA and CDR2 as SQIVND (reference sequence). The CDR3 is 14 residues long. This CDR3 is CASSPRQGNQPQHF. CDR3 in DNA: TGTGCCAGTAGTCCAAGACAGGGTAATCAGCCCCAGCATTTT. The entire variable domain, with the rest obtained from reference TRBV19 and TRBJ1-5, is as follows: DGGITQSPKYLFRKEGQNVTLSCEQNLNHDAMYWYRQDPGQGLRLIYYSQIVNDFQKGDIAEGYSVSREKKESFPLTVTSAQKNPTAFYLCASSPRQGNQPQHFGDGTRLSIL.

This rearrangement joins TRBV4-1 to TRBJ2-7; D remains ambiguous. V was pared by 4 bases and J by 1 base, with 14 bases between. The CDR3 contains 15 residues. CDR1 MGHRA and CDR2 YSYEKL come from the germline V gene. CDR3 protein: CASSPISVGSYEQYF. The CDR3 DNA reads as TGCGCCAGCAGCCCAATTTCGGTAGGGTCCTACGAGCAGTACTTC.

This rearrangement joins TRBV7-9 to TRBJ1-4; D may be TRBD1 (5 bases). The germline V and J ends were trimmed by 2 bases and 8 bases, with 12 bases remaining between them. The CDR3 contains 14 residues. Per the germline V gene, CDR1 is SEHNR and CDR2 is FQNEAQ (reference sequence). CDR3 coding DNA: TGTGCCAGCAGCTTACAGGGTCGGGGGGAAAAACTGTTTTTT. It translates to CASSLQGRGEKLFF.